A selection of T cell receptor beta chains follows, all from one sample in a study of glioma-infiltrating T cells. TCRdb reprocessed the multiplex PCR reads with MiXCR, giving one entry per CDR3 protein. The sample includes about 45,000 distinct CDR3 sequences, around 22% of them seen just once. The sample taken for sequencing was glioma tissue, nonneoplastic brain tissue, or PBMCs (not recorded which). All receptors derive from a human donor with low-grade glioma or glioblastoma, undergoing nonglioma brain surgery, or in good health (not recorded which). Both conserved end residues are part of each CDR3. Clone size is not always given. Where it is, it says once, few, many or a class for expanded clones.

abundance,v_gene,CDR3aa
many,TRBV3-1,CASGDLGEQYF
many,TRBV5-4,CASSYRGLFKETQYF
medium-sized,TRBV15,CATSRDAATQYF
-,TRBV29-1,CSVGADYGYTF
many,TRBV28,CASTLGRRYNEQFF
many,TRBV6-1,CASRSGTGTGEQYF
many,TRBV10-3,CATRQALEQETQYF
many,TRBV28,CASRGGGNSPLHF
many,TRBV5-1,CASSLINRQTEAFF
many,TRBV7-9,CASSLATASNSPLHF
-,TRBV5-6,CPSSLVSSYYEQYF
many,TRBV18,CASSPLELYTEAFF
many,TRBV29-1,CSVEDLRRTQYF
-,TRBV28,CASSLTGNYTEAFF
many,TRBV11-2,CASSLDDLAGVRETQYF
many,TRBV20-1,CSASDRGLGNTIYF
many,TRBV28,CASSYQGANTGELFF
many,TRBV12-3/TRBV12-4,CASSLLTDTQYF
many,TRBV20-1,CSAGQGSSYEQYF
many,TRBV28,CASSEVSGGGFDEQFF
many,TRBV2,CASSDSAKTQYF
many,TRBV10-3,CAIRPGLASDTQYF
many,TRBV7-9,CASSFTSGRDTQYF
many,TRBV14,CASSQLKYNEQFF
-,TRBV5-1,CASSLRQETQYF
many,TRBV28,CASSLDRWKQYF
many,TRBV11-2,CASPFVDLTGAETQYF
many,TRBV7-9,CASSPGTGGVGGYTF
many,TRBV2,CASRSLRNLNYGYTF
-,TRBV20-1,CSAGAQGLPHNKQFF
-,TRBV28,CASNSRDREGTQYF
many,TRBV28,CASSFLAAGNTIYF
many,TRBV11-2,CASSLGFPPGGTDTQYF
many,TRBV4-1,CASSPLSRGYYGYTF
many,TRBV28,CASSSGAGGRTGELFF
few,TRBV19,CASSIPGIGYNEQFF
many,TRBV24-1,CATRGAGSNEQFF
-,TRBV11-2,CASSLAPNSQYEQYF
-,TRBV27,CASSPGLDKQYF
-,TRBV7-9,CASSPGRTGAGANVLTF
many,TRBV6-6,CASSYTGAGYGETQYF
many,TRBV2,CASKTGTRNEKLFF
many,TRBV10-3,CAISGDYEQYF
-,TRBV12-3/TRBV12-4,CASSPPRRQETQYF
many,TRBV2,CASRGQGAVNTEAFF
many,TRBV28,CASRTAGTYGYTF